Below, one T cell receptor (beta chain) is given with its context. These data come from a study of blood T cell repertoires in COVID-19. Looked up from germline, CDR1 is SGHRS and CDR2 is YFSETQ. The V end was cut by 7 bases, the J end by 6 bases, with 20 bases between. The CDR3 extends over 15 amino acids. The protocol was immunoSEQ multiplex PCR, while the TCRdb copy is restricted to in-frame clones and leaves out a portion. The data hold some 130,000 clones, with 70% to 90% observed a single time. The sample comprised peripheral blood. The genes are TRBV5-1 and TRBJ2-1; possibly TRBD1 for D (6 bases). This receptor was taken from a man between 65 and 85 years old with active COVID-19. The CDR3 loop reads CASAPTGGYTNEQFF. CDR3 DNA: TGCGCCAGCGCCCCGACAGGCGGATACACCAATGAGCAGTTCTTC.